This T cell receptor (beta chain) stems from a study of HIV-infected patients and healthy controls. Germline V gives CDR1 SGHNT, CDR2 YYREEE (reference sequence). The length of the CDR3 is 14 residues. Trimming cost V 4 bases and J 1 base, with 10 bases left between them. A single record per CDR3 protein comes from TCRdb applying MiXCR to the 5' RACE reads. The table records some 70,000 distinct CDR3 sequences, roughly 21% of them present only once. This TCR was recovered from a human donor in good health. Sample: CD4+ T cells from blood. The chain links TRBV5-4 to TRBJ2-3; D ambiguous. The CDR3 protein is CASSDDMGTDTQYF. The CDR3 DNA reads TGTGCCAGCAGCGACGACATGGGCACAGATACGCAGTATTTT.